The source of this T cell receptor (beta chain) is a study of T-cell reconstitution after alpha-beta-depleted transplantation in children. This CDR3 is built from 13 residues. After removal of 5 bases from V and 8 bases from J, the junction contained 4 bases not matched to a gene. Germline CDR1 reads MDHEN; CDR2 reads SYDVKM. This clonotype was seen only a few times. Its antigen is currently unknown. Preparation of the TCRbeta library was carried out with unique molecular identifiers. MiXCR, run by TCRdb on the PCR reads, gives a single entry per CDR3 protein. The sample shows 100,000 to 130,000 distinct CDR3 sequences, 6.4% of them seen only once. Study conclusions and caveats: Newly generated T cells supplied most T-cell counts and diversity one year post-transplant. Several hundred expanded graft clones reportedly were the source of alpha-beta T cells about two months after transplant.

The chain joins TRBV28 to TRBJ1-2; TRBD1 matches at 11 bases. The sequenced sample was PBMCs, mostly from graft donor cells, obtained 360 days after TCRalphabeta/CD19-depleted stem cell transplant. The source is a male patient between 2 and 15 years old who had a stem cell transplant for acute lymphoblastic leukemia, so the T cells may come from the graft donor. CDR3 nucleotides: TGTGCCAGCAGTAGGACAGGGGGCCACGGCTACACCTTC. Residues: CASSRTGGHGYTF.